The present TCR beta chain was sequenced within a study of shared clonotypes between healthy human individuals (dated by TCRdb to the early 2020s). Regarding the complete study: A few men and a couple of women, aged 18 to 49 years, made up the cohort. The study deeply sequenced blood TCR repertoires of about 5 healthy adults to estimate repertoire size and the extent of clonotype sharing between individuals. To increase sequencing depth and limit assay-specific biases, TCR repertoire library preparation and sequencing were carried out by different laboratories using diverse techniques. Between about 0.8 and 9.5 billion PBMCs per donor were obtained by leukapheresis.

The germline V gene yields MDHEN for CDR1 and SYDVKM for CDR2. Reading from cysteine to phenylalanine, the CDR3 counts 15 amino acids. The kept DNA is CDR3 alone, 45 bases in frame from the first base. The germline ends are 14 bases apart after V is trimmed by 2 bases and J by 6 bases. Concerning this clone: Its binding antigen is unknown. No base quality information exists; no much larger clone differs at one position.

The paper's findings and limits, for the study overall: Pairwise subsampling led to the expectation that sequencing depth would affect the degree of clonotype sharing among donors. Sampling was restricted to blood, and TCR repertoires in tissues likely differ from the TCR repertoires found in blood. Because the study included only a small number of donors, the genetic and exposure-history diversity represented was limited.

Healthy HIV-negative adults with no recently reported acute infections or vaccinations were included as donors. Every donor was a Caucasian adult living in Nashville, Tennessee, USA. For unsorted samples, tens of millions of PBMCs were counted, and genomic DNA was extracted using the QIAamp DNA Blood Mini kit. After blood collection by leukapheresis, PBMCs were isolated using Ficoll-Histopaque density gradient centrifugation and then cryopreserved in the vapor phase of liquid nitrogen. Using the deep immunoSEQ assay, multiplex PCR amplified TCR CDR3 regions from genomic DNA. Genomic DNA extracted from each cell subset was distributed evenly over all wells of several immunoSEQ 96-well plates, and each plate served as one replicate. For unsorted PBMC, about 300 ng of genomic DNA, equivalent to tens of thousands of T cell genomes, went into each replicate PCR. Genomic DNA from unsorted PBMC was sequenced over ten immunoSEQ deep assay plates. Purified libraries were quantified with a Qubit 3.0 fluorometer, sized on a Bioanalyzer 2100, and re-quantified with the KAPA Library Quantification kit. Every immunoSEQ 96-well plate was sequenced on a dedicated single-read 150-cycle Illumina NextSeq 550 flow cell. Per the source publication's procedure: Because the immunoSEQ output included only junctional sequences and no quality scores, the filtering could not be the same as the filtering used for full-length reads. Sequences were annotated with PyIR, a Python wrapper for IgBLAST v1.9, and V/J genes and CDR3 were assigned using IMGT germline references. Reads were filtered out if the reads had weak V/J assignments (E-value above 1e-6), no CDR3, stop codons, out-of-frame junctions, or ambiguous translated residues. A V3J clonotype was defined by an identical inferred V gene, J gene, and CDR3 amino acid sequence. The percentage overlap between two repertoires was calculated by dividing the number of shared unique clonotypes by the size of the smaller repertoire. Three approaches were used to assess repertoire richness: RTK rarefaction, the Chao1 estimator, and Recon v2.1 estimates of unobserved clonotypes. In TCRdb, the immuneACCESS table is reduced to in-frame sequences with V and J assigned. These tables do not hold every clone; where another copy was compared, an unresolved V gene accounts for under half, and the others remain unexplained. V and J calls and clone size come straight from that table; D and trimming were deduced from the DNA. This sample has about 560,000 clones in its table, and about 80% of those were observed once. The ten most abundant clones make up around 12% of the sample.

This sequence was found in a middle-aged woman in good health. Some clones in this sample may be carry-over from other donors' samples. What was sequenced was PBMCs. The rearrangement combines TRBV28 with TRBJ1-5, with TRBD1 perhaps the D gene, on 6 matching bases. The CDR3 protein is CASSLKTGTVQPQHF. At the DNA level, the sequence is TGTGCCAGCAGTTTAAAAACAGGGACCGTTCAGCCCCAGCATTTT. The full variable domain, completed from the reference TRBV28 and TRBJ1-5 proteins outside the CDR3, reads DVKVTQSSRYLVKRTGEKVFLECVQDMDHENMFWYRQDPGLGLRLIYFSYDVKMKEKGDIPEGYSVSREKKERFSLILESASTNQTSMYLCASSLKTGTVQPQHFGDGTRLSIL.